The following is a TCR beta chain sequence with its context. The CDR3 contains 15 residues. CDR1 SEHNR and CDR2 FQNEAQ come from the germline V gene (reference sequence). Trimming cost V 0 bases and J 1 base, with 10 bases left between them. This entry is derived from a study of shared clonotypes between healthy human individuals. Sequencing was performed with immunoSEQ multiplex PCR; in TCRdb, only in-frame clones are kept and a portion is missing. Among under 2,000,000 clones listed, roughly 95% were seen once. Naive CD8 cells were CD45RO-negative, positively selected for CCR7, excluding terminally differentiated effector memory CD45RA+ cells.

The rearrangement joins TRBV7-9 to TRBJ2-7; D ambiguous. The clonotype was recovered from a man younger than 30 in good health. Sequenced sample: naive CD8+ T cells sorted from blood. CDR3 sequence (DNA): TGTGCCAGCAGCTTAGCTAGATCCGGTTCCTACGAGCAGTACTTC. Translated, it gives CASSLARSGSYEQYF.